This T cell receptor beta chain was found in a study of OX40 agonist ivuxolimab in advanced cancers. Whole-study context: Ivuxolimab, an agonistic anti-OX40 (CD134) antibody, was given to patients. Enrollees could have had prior anti-PD-1, anti-PD-L1 or anti-CTLA-4 therapy, which more than 30% had received. Study conclusions and caveats: Partial responders treated at 0.1-3.0 mg/kg exhibited clonal expansion among the lowest measured.

Data came from immunoSEQ multiplex PCR; TCRdb stores just in-frame clones and leaves some out. The repertoire has about 11,000 clones, 70% to 85% of them found once; the top ten carry more than 9%. This clone was seen only a few times. The antigen is undetermined. The germline gives CDR1 MNHNS, CDR2 SASEGT. Trimming stripped 3 bases from V and 7 bases from J, with 16 bases between. This CDR3 has 15 amino acids. This clonotype originated in an adult with an advanced solid tumor such as melanoma, head and neck, liver or kidney cancer. This sample comprised CD4+ or CD8+ T cells sorted from blood, obtained in a trial of the OX40 agonist ivuxolimab. V is TRBV6-1 and J is TRBJ2-4; a possible D gene is TRBD1 (6 bases). CDR3 loop: CASSEMAGATNIQYF. CDR3 sequence (DNA): TGTGCCAGCAGTGAGATGGCAGGGGCGACGAACATTCAGTACTTC.